The rows below give T cell receptor beta chains drawn from one sample of a study of T-cell reconstitution after alpha-beta-depleted transplantation in children. TCRdb reprocessed the PCR reads via MiXCR and lists one record per CDR3 protein. The sample gives hundreds of thousands of distinct CDR3 sequences, approximately 12% of which show up once; around 3% is in the top ten. The sequencing here drew on PBMCs from the stem cell graft donor, taken from the stem cell graft. The source of these receptors is a human donor who donated a stem cell graft to a child with acute lymphoblastic leukemia. The CDR3 runs from the conserved cysteine through the conserved F or W. D genes are given only for firm matches. Part of the rows lack a size; the others show once, few, many or a class for expanded clones.

J gene: TRBJ2-5
V gene: TRBV29-1
clone size: many
D gene: NA
CDR3 DNA: TGCAGCGTTGAGTCCACACGGGGAAAGACCCAGTACTTC
CDR3 protein: CSVESTRGKTQYF

J gene: TRBJ2-6
V gene: TRBV6-1
clone size: many
D gene: NA
CDR3 DNA: TGTGCCAGCTCCCGAATCCCCGGGGCCAACGTCCTGACTTTC
CDR3 protein: CASSRIPGANVLTF

J gene: TRBJ2-5
V gene: TRBV20-1
clone size: many
D gene: TRBD2
CDR3 DNA: TGCAGTGCTACCCGGGTAGCGGGTAGGTCTCAAGAGACCCAGTACTTC
CDR3 protein: CSATRVAGRSQETQYF

J gene: TRBJ1-5
V gene: TRBV7-2
clone size: NA
D gene: NA
CDR3 DNA: TGTGCCAGCAGCTTAGTGGCAAAAAGGGGTCAGCCCCAGCATTTT
CDR3 protein: CASSLVAKRGQPQHF

J gene: TRBJ2-4
V gene: TRBV6-2/TRBV6-3
clone size: many
D gene: TRBD2
CDR3 DNA: TGTGCCAGCAGTTATGGCGGGAGCGGGGGAAACATTCAGTACTTC
CDR3 protein: CASSYGGSGGNIQYF

J gene: TRBJ2-1
V gene: TRBV3-1
clone size: NA
D gene: TRBD2
CDR3 DNA: TGTGCCAGCAGCCAAGGACAGGGACTAGCGGGAGGTGAGCAGTTCTTC
CDR3 protein: CASSQGQGLAGGEQFF

J gene: TRBJ1-2
V gene: TRBV20-1
clone size: many
D gene: NA
CDR3 DNA: TGCAGTGCTAGACGTCAGGATGCTGGCTACACCTTC
CDR3 protein: CSARRQDAGYTF

J gene: TRBJ2-5
V gene: TRBV27
clone size: many
D gene: TRBD1
CDR3 DNA: TGTGCCAGCAGTTTCACAGGGGAGGAGACCCAGTACTTC
CDR3 protein: CASSFTGEETQYF

J gene: TRBJ2-7
V gene: TRBV5-1
clone size: many
D gene: NA
CDR3 DNA: TGCGCCAGCAGCTTGTCAGTAGAAGGGTACGAGCAGTACTTC
CDR3 protein: CASSLSVEGYEQYF

J gene: TRBJ2-7
V gene: TRBV4-3
clone size: few
D gene: TRBD2
CDR3 DNA: TGCGCCAGCAGCCAAACTAGCGGCATGACCTACGAGCAGTACTTC
CDR3 protein: CASSQTSGMTYEQYF

J gene: TRBJ2-2
V gene: TRBV5-1
clone size: many
D gene: TRBD2
CDR3 DNA: TGCGCCAGCAGCCCCGGACTAGCGGGAGGATATGGGGAGCTGTTTTTT
CDR3 protein: CASSPGLAGGYGELFF

J gene: TRBJ2-2
V gene: TRBV3-1
clone size: many
D gene: NA
CDR3 DNA: TGTGCCAGCAGCCAAGTTTGGGGGCTCGACACCGGGGAGCTGTTTTTT
CDR3 protein: CASSQVWGLDTGELFF

J gene: TRBJ2-7
V gene: TRBV20-1
clone size: NA
D gene: NA
CDR3 DNA: TGCAGTGCTACCCCGGACACAAACGAGCAGTACTTC
CDR3 protein: CSATPDTNEQYF

J gene: TRBJ2-7
V gene: TRBV5-6
clone size: many
D gene: TRBD1
CDR3 DNA: TGTGCCAGCAGCGTTGGGACAGGGGGCTTTCGCGAGCAGTACTTC
CDR3 protein: CASSVGTGGFREQYF

J gene: TRBJ1-1
V gene: TRBV9
clone size: many
D gene: NA
CDR3 DNA: TGTGCCAGCAGCGTAGTCGGGGGAGAGAACACTGAAGCTTTCTTT
CDR3 protein: CASSVVGGENTEAFF

J gene: TRBJ1-1
V gene: TRBV15
clone size: many
D gene: NA
CDR3 DNA: TGTGCCACCAGCAGGGACACGAACACTGAAGCTTTCTTT
CDR3 protein: CATSRDTNTEAFF

J gene: TRBJ2-6
V gene: TRBV28
clone size: many
D gene: NA
CDR3 DNA: TGTGCCAGCAGTCTCGCCGGGACCGGGCCGTCTGGGGCCAACGTCCTGACTTTC
CDR3 protein: CASSLAGTGPSGANVLTF

J gene: TRBJ2-7
V gene: TRBV12-3/TRBV12-4
clone size: many
D gene: TRBD1
CDR3 DNA: TGTGCCAGCAGTCCCGACAGGGAATACGAGCAGTACTTC
CDR3 protein: CASSPDREYEQYF

J gene: TRBJ2-1
V gene: TRBV30
clone size: few
D gene: TRBD2
CDR3 DNA: TGTGCCTGGAGTGCCGGGACTAGCGGTTACAATGAGCAGTTCTTC
CDR3 protein: CAWSAGTSGYNEQFF

J gene: TRBJ1-6
V gene: TRBV11-2
clone size: many
D gene: NA
CDR3 DNA: TGTGCCAGCAGCTCCCTCGATCGTGGCCCTTATAATTCACCCCTCCACTTT
CDR3 protein: CASSSLDRGPYNSPLHF

J gene: TRBJ2-2
V gene: TRBV7-9
clone size: many
D gene: NA
CDR3 DNA: TGTGCCAGCAGCTTGACGGGAGATGGTTCCGGGGAGCTGTTTTTT
CDR3 protein: CASSLTGDGSGELFF

J gene: TRBJ2-3
V gene: TRBV7-2
clone size: few
D gene: NA
CDR3 DNA: TGTGCCAGCAGCTCCCAGCTCGTGACAGATACGCAGTATTTT
CDR3 protein: CASSSQLVTDTQYF

J gene: TRBJ2-3
V gene: TRBV10-3
clone size: many
D gene: TRBD2
CDR3 DNA: TGTGCCACCCAAGGAAGCGGGGGCACAGATACGCAGTATTTT
CDR3 protein: CATQGSGGTDTQYF

J gene: TRBJ1-2
V gene: TRBV12-3/TRBV12-4
clone size: many
D gene: NA
CDR3 DNA: TGTGCCAGCAGTTTGGGTCAGGGAGCTAACTATGGCTACACCTTC
CDR3 protein: CASSLGQGANYGYTF

J gene: TRBJ1-1
V gene: TRBV11-2
clone size: NA
D gene: NA
CDR3 DNA: TGTGCCAGCCACCGGGGGCAGGGGAACCTCCGAGATACGGGGACTGAAGCTTTCTTT
CDR3 protein: CASHRGQGNLRDTGTEAFF

J gene: TRBJ2-1
V gene: TRBV30
clone size: few
D gene: NA
CDR3 DNA: TGTGCCTGGAGCCACGAGGAGCTAGGGGCAGGCTACAATGAGCAGTTCTTC
CDR3 protein: CAWSHEELGAGYNEQFF

J gene: TRBJ2-7
V gene: TRBV5-6
clone size: many
D gene: TRBD1
CDR3 DNA: TGTGCCAGCAGCTTCTGGACAGGAAACTACGAGCAGTACTTC
CDR3 protein: CASSFWTGNYEQYF

J gene: TRBJ2-1
V gene: TRBV27
clone size: many
D gene: NA
CDR3 DNA: TGTGCCAGCAGTAACCAAGCCCCGAGCGGGCCATTCAATGAGCAGTTCTTC
CDR3 protein: CASSNQAPSGPFNEQFF

J gene: TRBJ1-1
V gene: TRBV7-6
clone size: NA
D gene: TRBD1
CDR3 DNA: TGTGCCAGCAGCACCCCAGACAGGGAAAGCACTGAAGCTTTCTTT
CDR3 protein: CASSTPDRESTEAFF

J gene: TRBJ1-2
V gene: TRBV7-9
clone size: many
D gene: NA
CDR3 DNA: TGTGCCAGCAGCACGGAGGGGCCGGGTTATGGCTACACCTTC
CDR3 protein: CASSTEGPGYGYTF

J gene: TRBJ2-5
V gene: TRBV12-3/TRBV12-4
clone size: few
D gene: TRBD2
CDR3 DNA: TGTGCCAGCAGCACTCGGACTAGTCGTGAGACCCAGTACTTC
CDR3 protein: CASSTRTSRETQYF

J gene: TRBJ1-5
V gene: TRBV7-9
clone size: many
D gene: NA
CDR3 DNA: TGTGCCAGCAGCTTAGACGGCAGGACAAATCAGCCCCAGCATTTT
CDR3 protein: CASSLDGRTNQPQHF

J gene: TRBJ2-7
V gene: TRBV4-3
clone size: many
D gene: TRBD1
CDR3 DNA: TGCGCCAGCGGGTTAGACAGGGGTTCCTACGAGCAGTACTTC
CDR3 protein: CASGLDRGSYEQYF

J gene: TRBJ2-7
V gene: TRBV20-1
clone size: NA
D gene: TRBD2
CDR3 DNA: TGCAGTGCTAGTGTAAGAGGCGGGAGTTACGAGCAGTACTTC
CDR3 protein: CSASVRGGSYEQYF

J gene: TRBJ1-5
V gene: TRBV6-1
clone size: many
D gene: NA
CDR3 DNA: TGTGCCAGCAGCCGTGTAGCTTCTCAGCCCCAGCATTTT
CDR3 protein: CASSRVASQPQHF

J gene: TRBJ2-1
V gene: TRBV12-3/TRBV12-4
clone size: many
D gene: NA
CDR3 DNA: TGTGCCAGCAGCACGACCGGGACGGGCCCGGATGAGCAGTTCTTC
CDR3 protein: CASSTTGTGPDEQFF

J gene: TRBJ2-7
V gene: TRBV29-1
clone size: many
D gene: TRBD1
CDR3 DNA: TGCAGCGTTGCACCCCGGGGGACAGGGAACTCCTACGAGCAGTACTTC
CDR3 protein: CSVAPRGTGNSYEQYF

J gene: TRBJ1-1
V gene: TRBV5-1
clone size: many
D gene: NA
CDR3 DNA: TGCGCCAGCAGCTTGGTCCCGGGGGCGATGGTAACTGAAGCTTTCTTT
CDR3 protein: CASSLVPGAMVTEAFF

J gene: TRBJ2-5
V gene: TRBV3-1
clone size: many
D gene: NA
CDR3 DNA: TGTGCCAGCAGCCAAAGGGAGGGGGTAGAGACCCAGTACTTC
CDR3 protein: CASSQREGVETQYF

J gene: TRBJ1-2
V gene: TRBV24-1
clone size: many
D gene: TRBD1
CDR3 DNA: TGTGCCACCAGTGACTGGGACAGGACGTTTGGCTACACCTTC
CDR3 protein: CATSDWDRTFGYTF

J gene: TRBJ2-6
V gene: TRBV24-1
clone size: many
D gene: NA
CDR3 DNA: TGTGCCACCAGTGATTATACAGACTCTGGGGCCAACGTCCTGACTTTC
CDR3 protein: CATSDYTDSGANVLTF

J gene: TRBJ2-7
V gene: TRBV5-6
clone size: many
D gene: NA
CDR3 DNA: TGTGCCAGCAGCTTGGCAGAGTCCTACGAGCAGTACTTC
CDR3 protein: CASSLAESYEQYF

J gene: TRBJ2-4
V gene: TRBV7-2
clone size: many
D gene: NA
CDR3 DNA: TGTGCCAGCAGCTTGGGGGAAGAAGGGTGGCGCATTCAGTACTTC
CDR3 protein: CASSLGEEGWRIQYF

J gene: TRBJ2-7
V gene: TRBV20-1
clone size: many
D gene: TRBD1
CDR3 DNA: TGCAGTGTCACGGACAGGGAAGGCTCCTACGAGCAGTACTTC
CDR3 protein: CSVTDREGSYEQYF

J gene: TRBJ2-1
V gene: TRBV20-1
clone size: many
D gene: TRBD2
CDR3 DNA: TGCAGTGCTAGGCTAGCGGTTCTTAATAATGAGCAGTTCTTC
CDR3 protein: CSARLAVLNNEQFF

J gene: TRBJ1-4
V gene: TRBV7-6
clone size: once
D gene: NA
CDR3 DNA: TGTGCCAGCAGCTTAGAGGGGATGGCTAATGAAAAACTGTTTTTT
CDR3 protein: CASSLEGMANEKLFF

J gene: TRBJ1-1
V gene: TRBV30
clone size: many
D gene: NA
CDR3 DNA: TGTGCCTGGAGTTGGCTGACGGGGACTGAAGCTTTCTTT
CDR3 protein: CAWSWLTGTEAFF

J gene: TRBJ1-1
V gene: TRBV9
clone size: many
D gene: TRBD1
CDR3 DNA: TGTGCCAGCAGCGGGGACAGGACTCGAGGAGCTTTCTTT
CDR3 protein: CASSGDRTRGAFF

J gene: TRBJ2-2
V gene: TRBV12-3/TRBV12-4
clone size: few
D gene: TRBD1
CDR3 DNA: TGTGCCAGCAGTTTAGCCCAGGGGGCGGACACCGGGGAGCTGTTTTTT
CDR3 protein: CASSLAQGADTGELFF

J gene: TRBJ2-3
V gene: TRBV27
clone size: many
D gene: NA
CDR3 DNA: TGTGCCAGCAGTTTTCTCTCCAGGACAAGGCATAGCAGAGATACGCAGTATTTT
CDR3 protein: CASSFLSRTRHSRDTQYF

J gene: TRBJ2-1
V gene: TRBV11-2
clone size: many
D gene: NA
CDR3 DNA: TGTGCCACCGGTAACACCCATGAGCAGTTCTTC
CDR3 protein: CATGNTHEQFF

J gene: TRBJ1-4
V gene: TRBV18
clone size: NA
D gene: TRBD1
CDR3 DNA: TGTGCCAGCTCACCAGGACAGGGTGAAAAACTGTTTTTT
CDR3 protein: CASSPGQGEKLFF

J gene: TRBJ2-5
V gene: TRBV7-8
clone size: many
D gene: NA
CDR3 DNA: TGTGCCAGCAGCTTACGCCTGAGACAAGAGACCCAGTACTTC
CDR3 protein: CASSLRLRQETQYF

J gene: TRBJ1-4
V gene: TRBV19
clone size: many
D gene: NA
CDR3 DNA: TGTGCCAGTAGTGAGGGCTCCCTCACGCTGAATGAAAAACTGTTTTTT
CDR3 protein: CASSEGSLTLNEKLFF

J gene: TRBJ2-3
V gene: TRBV4-2
clone size: NA
D gene: TRBD2
CDR3 DNA: TGTGCCAGCAGCCAAGATAGGCTAGCGGGGGGGAACACAGATACGCAGTATTTT
CDR3 protein: CASSQDRLAGGNTDTQYF

J gene: TRBJ1-6
V gene: TRBV4-3
clone size: NA
D gene: NA
CDR3 DNA: TGCGCCAGCAGCCAAGATGCCGCTGCCTATAATTCACCCCTCCACTTT
CDR3 protein: CASSQDAAAYNSPLHF

J gene: TRBJ1-6
V gene: TRBV12-3/TRBV12-4
clone size: NA
D gene: TRBD1
CDR3 DNA: TGTGCCTGCTCATTAGGACAGGGGGCCTCCGGGGCCTATAATTCACCCCTCCACTTT
CDR3 protein: CACSLGQGASGAYNSPLHF